This T cell receptor beta chain appears in the sequencing data of a study of post-analysis software for immune sequencing data. Study information: Disease courses included relapsing-remitting, secondary progressive and progressive-relapsing multiple sclerosis. Findings of the study overall: Five or six TRBV segments were more frequent in patients than controls; TRBV5-6, TRBV5-1 and TRBV20-1 belonged to this group. There was significantly lower normalized Chao1 diversity in multiple sclerosis patients than in controls.

Unique molecular identifiers were built into the TCR beta cDNA libraries. About 540,000 cDNA molecules were obtained from approximately 1 to 10 million T cells. TCRdb independently ran MiXCR on the PCR reads; one entry per CDR3 protein. The data contain roughly 540,000 distinct CDR3 sequences, roughly 34% of them singletons. As regards this clonotype: Its antigen remains unidentified.

This CDR3 has 15 residues. Germline V gene sequence: CDR1 ENHRY, CDR2 SYGVKD. Trimming cost V 6 bases and J 5 bases; bases outside gene matches: 10. The rearrangement joins TRBV10-3 to TRBJ2-1; 7 bases are shared with TRBD1. The TCR sequence derives from a girl aged 2 to 17 with multiple sclerosis. The specimen sequenced was blood. This chain's CDR3 is CAIRAGTAYDNEQFF. The DNA of the CDR3 is TGTGCCATCAGAGCCGGGACAGCCTATGACAATGAGCAGTTCTTC.